Listed below are T cell receptor beta chains from one sample, sequenced in a study of blood T cell repertoires in COVID-19. Here immunoSEQ multiplex PCR was the method, and the copy in TCRdb shows in-frame clones only, minus some. Among approximately 150,000 clones listed, about 89% were seen once. The sequencing input was PBMCs or T cells enriched from blood (not recorded which). These receptor sequences come from a man in his fifties or sixties who had recovered from COVID-19. Each CDR3 is given with its conserved first and last residue. The D gene is left open where the match is weak. The size of a clone is reported for some rows only, either as once, few or many, or as a class for expanded clones.

j_call: TRBJ2-5; v_call: TRBV5-4; clone_size: once; d_call: TRBD2; cdr3_nt: TGTGCCAGCAGCTTTGGGGGGGGAGCCCAAGAGACCCAGTACTTC; cdr3_aa: CASSFGGGAQETQYF
j_call: TRBJ1-5; v_call: TRBV7-8; clone_size: few; d_call: TRBD1; cdr3_nt: TGTGCCAGCAGCTCGCGACAGGGGAGTCAGCCCCAGCATTTT; cdr3_aa: CASSSRQGSQPQHF
j_call: TRBJ1-2; v_call: TRBV19; clone_size: .; d_call: .; cdr3_nt: TGTGCCAGTAGTTTCACAGGTGACTATGGCTACACCTTC; cdr3_aa: CASSFTGDYGYTF
j_call: TRBJ1-3; v_call: TRBV28; clone_size: few; d_call: .; cdr3_nt: TGTGCCAGTACAGGGCCTGGAAACACCATATATTTT; cdr3_aa: CASTGPGNTIYF
j_call: TRBJ1-5; v_call: TRBV30; clone_size: .; d_call: .; cdr3_nt: TGTGCCTGGAGTACGGTCCTTAGCAATCAGCCCCAGCATTTT; cdr3_aa: CAWSTVLSNQPQHF
j_call: TRBJ2-2; v_call: TRBV19; clone_size: .; d_call: TRBD1; cdr3_nt: TGTGCCAGTAGCCACAGGGGGGCAAACACCGGGGAGCTGTTTTTT; cdr3_aa: CASSHRGANTGELFF
j_call: TRBJ1-3; v_call: TRBV11-2; clone_size: .; d_call: TRBD1; cdr3_nt: TGTGCCAGCAGTTTTACAGGGGGATCTGGAAACACCATATATTTT; cdr3_aa: CASSFTGGSGNTIYF
j_call: TRBJ1-5; v_call: TRBV24-1; clone_size: .; d_call: TRBD1; cdr3_nt: TGTGCCACCAGTGACTCCGGGACAGGGGAGTATCAGCCCCAGCATTTT; cdr3_aa: CATSDSGTGEYQPQHF
j_call: TRBJ1-5; v_call: TRBV4-1; clone_size: .; d_call: .; cdr3_nt: TGCGCCAGCAGCCAAGAAGGGGCAAGGGGGCAGCCCCAGCATTTT; cdr3_aa: CASSQEGARGQPQHF
j_call: TRBJ1-5; v_call: TRBV30; clone_size: .; d_call: .; cdr3_nt: TGTGCCTGGAGTGTAACCGGGGAACAGCCCCAGCATTTT; cdr3_aa: CAWSVTGEQPQHF
j_call: TRBJ1-3; v_call: TRBV7-4; clone_size: .; d_call: .; cdr3_nt: TGTGCCAGCAGCTTAGCCGGACACTCCCGGGCCCGAAACACCATATATTTT; cdr3_aa: CASSLAGHSRARNTIYF
j_call: TRBJ1-5; v_call: TRBV28; clone_size: .; d_call: .; cdr3_nt: TGTGCCAGCCTAAGGGAGACTGCCGGGGCCCAGCATTTT; cdr3_aa: CASLRETAGAQHF
j_call: TRBJ2-7; v_call: TRBV4-2; clone_size: .; d_call: .; cdr3_nt: TGTGCCAGCAGCCAAGACGGGAGCTCCTACGAGCAGTACTTC; cdr3_aa: CASSQDGSSYEQYF
j_call: TRBJ1-5; v_call: TRBV28; clone_size: .; d_call: .; cdr3_nt: TGTGCCAGCATACAGTCCTGGCAGACACAGCCCCAGCATTTT; cdr3_aa: CASIQSWQTQPQHF
j_call: TRBJ2-7; v_call: TRBV10-1; clone_size: .; d_call: .; cdr3_nt: TGCGCCAGCAGCCGGGGTGAGGCCTACGAGCAGTACTTC; cdr3_aa: CASSRGEAYEQYF
j_call: TRBJ1-6; v_call: TRBV7-9; clone_size: .; d_call: TRBD1; cdr3_nt: TGTGCCAGCAGCTTGGGACCGGGACAGGGGGCTAGTTCACCCCTCCACTTT; cdr3_aa: CASSLGPGQGASSPLHF
j_call: TRBJ2-1; v_call: TRBV28; clone_size: .; d_call: .; cdr3_nt: TGTGCCAGCACCAAATCGCAGTACAATGAGCAGTTCTTC; cdr3_aa: CASTKSQYNEQFF
j_call: TRBJ1-6; v_call: TRBV9; clone_size: .; d_call: .; cdr3_nt: TGTGCCAGCAGCGTCTTTCCAGGGTCAAATTCACCCCTCCACTTT; cdr3_aa: CASSVFPGSNSPLHF
j_call: TRBJ2-2; v_call: TRBV5-1; clone_size: once; d_call: .; cdr3_nt: TGCGCCAGCAGCTCCACCGGGCGGGGCGGGTCCGGGGAGCTGTTTTTT; cdr3_aa: CASSSTGRGGSGELFF
j_call: TRBJ1-1; v_call: TRBV28; clone_size: .; d_call: .; cdr3_nt: TGTGCCAGCAGTTTTCTAGACGTAGAGAACACTGAAGCTTTCTTT; cdr3_aa: CASSFLDVENTEAFF
j_call: TRBJ2-2; v_call: TRBV5-8; clone_size: .; d_call: TRBD1; cdr3_nt: TGTGCCAGCAGCTTGGCCGGGACAGGGTACACCGGGGAGCTGTTTTTT; cdr3_aa: CASSLAGTGYTGELFF
j_call: TRBJ2-7; v_call: TRBV28; clone_size: .; d_call: TRBD2; cdr3_nt: TGTGCCAGCAGTTTTAGCGGGAGGCTCTACGAGCAGTACTTC; cdr3_aa: CASSFSGRLYEQYF
j_call: TRBJ1-1; v_call: TRBV6-5; clone_size: .; d_call: .; cdr3_nt: TGTGCCAGCGGCTTTGGGGCGGCTGAAGCTTTCTTT; cdr3_aa: CASGFGAAEAFF
j_call: TRBJ2-7; v_call: TRBV7-9; clone_size: .; d_call: .; cdr3_nt: TGTGCCAGCAGCCAACGCGGGCAGCCCTACGAGCAGTACTTC; cdr3_aa: CASSQRGQPYEQYF
j_call: TRBJ1-3; v_call: TRBV2; clone_size: .; d_call: TRBD1; cdr3_nt: TGTGCCAGCAGGTCGGGACAGGCGAGCTCTGGAAACACCATATATTTT; cdr3_aa: CASRSGQASSGNTIYF
j_call: TRBJ2-1; v_call: TRBV11-2; clone_size: .; d_call: TRBD2; cdr3_nt: TGTGCCAGCAGCTTAGCGAGCGGGGGGCCCGGGGGTGAGTTCTTC; cdr3_aa: CASSLASGGPGGEFF
j_call: TRBJ2-5; v_call: TRBV3-1/TRBV3-2; clone_size: .; d_call: TRBD2; cdr3_nt: TGTGCCAGCAGCCAAGAGGTGGCGGGGGGTTTCCAAGAGACCCAGTACTTC; cdr3_aa: CASSQEVAGGFQETQYF
j_call: TRBJ2-5; v_call: TRBV10-3; clone_size: .; d_call: .; cdr3_nt: TGTGCCATCAGTGATAGGAGCTACCAAGAGACCCAGTACTTC; cdr3_aa: CAISDRSYQETQYF
j_call: TRBJ1-5; v_call: TRBV18; clone_size: .; d_call: TRBD1; cdr3_nt: TGTGCCAGCTCACCGGACAGGGCGGACAATCAGCCCCAGCATTTT; cdr3_aa: CASSPDRADNQPQHF
j_call: TRBJ2-6; v_call: TRBV28; clone_size: once; d_call: .; cdr3_nt: TGTGCCAGCAGACTGAACTCGGGCTCTGGGGCCAACGTCCTGACTTTC; cdr3_aa: CASRLNSGSGANVLTF
j_call: TRBJ2-4; v_call: TRBV11-2; clone_size: .; d_call: .; cdr3_nt: TGTGCCAGCAGCTTAGTTGGGGGCCCAAACATTCAGTACTTC; cdr3_aa: CASSLVGGPNIQYF
j_call: TRBJ1-1; v_call: TRBV5-1; clone_size: .; d_call: .; cdr3_nt: TGCGCCAGCAGCTGGGCGGACACCTCTTTCGGGGCTTTCTTT; cdr3_aa: CASSWADTSFGAFF
j_call: TRBJ2-7; v_call: TRBV5-6; clone_size: .; d_call: .; cdr3_nt: TGTGCCAGCAGCGGGGCAGGGTACGAGCAGTACTTC; cdr3_aa: CASSGAGYEQYF
j_call: TRBJ2-5; v_call: TRBV6-5; clone_size: .; d_call: .; cdr3_nt: TGTGCCAGCAGTCGCCAGACTCAAGAGACCCAGTACTTC; cdr3_aa: CASSRQTQETQYF
j_call: TRBJ1-4; v_call: TRBV29-1; clone_size: .; d_call: TRBD1; cdr3_nt: TGCAGCGCCGCCCGGACAGGGTCTTATGAAAAACTGTTTTTT; cdr3_aa: CSAARTGSYEKLFF
j_call: TRBJ2-7; v_call: TRBV5-4; clone_size: .; d_call: .; cdr3_nt: TGTGCCAGCCATCGGGCAGGGGACTCCTACGAGCAGTACTTC; cdr3_aa: CASHRAGDSYEQYF
j_call: TRBJ1-6; v_call: TRBV10-3; clone_size: once; d_call: .; cdr3_nt: TGTGCCATCAGTGATTCCCCCAGGGGCGCCTTTTCGGGCAATTCACCCCTCCACTTT; cdr3_aa: CAISDSPRGAFSGNSPLHF
j_call: TRBJ1-6; v_call: TRBV7-9; clone_size: .; d_call: .; cdr3_nt: TGTGCCAGCAGCTTATCTCCACCGGGTATGGGTTATTCACCCCTCCACTTT; cdr3_aa: CASSLSPPGMGYSPLHF
j_call: TRBJ2-3; v_call: TRBV7-2; clone_size: .; d_call: .; cdr3_nt: TGTGCCAGCAGCCCCCAAGATACGCAGTATTTT; cdr3_aa: CASSPQDTQYF
j_call: TRBJ1-5; v_call: TRBV10-3; clone_size: .; d_call: TRBD1; cdr3_nt: TGTGCCATCAGTGGGGACAGGAGAAATAGCAATCAGCCCCAGCATTTT; cdr3_aa: CAISGDRRNSNQPQHF
j_call: TRBJ2-7; v_call: TRBV7-9; clone_size: .; d_call: TRBD2; cdr3_nt: TGTGCCAGCAGCTTAGGGGGGGGAACCTCCTACGAGCAGTACTTC; cdr3_aa: CASSLGGGTSYEQYF
j_call: TRBJ2-6; v_call: TRBV7-8; clone_size: .; d_call: .; cdr3_nt: TGTGCCAGCAGCCCCAGGGGGGCAGCCAACGTCCTGACTTTC; cdr3_aa: CASSPRGAANVLTF
j_call: TRBJ2-3; v_call: TRBV7-3; clone_size: .; d_call: .; cdr3_nt: TGTGCCAGCAGCCTAGCAGGGGCTTCTTCGCAGTATTTT; cdr3_aa: CASSLAGASSQYF
j_call: TRBJ2-7; v_call: TRBV10-1; clone_size: .; d_call: TRBD1; cdr3_nt: TGCGCCAGCAAGAGGGACAGGGGGAGGTCTTCCGAGCAGTACTTC; cdr3_aa: CASKRDRGRSSEQYF
j_call: TRBJ2-3; v_call: TRBV2; clone_size: .; d_call: .; cdr3_nt: TGTGCCAGCTTCACCCAAACCCCCGGACAGCCAGATACGCAGTATTTT; cdr3_aa: CASFTQTPGQPDTQYF
j_call: TRBJ1-2; v_call: TRBV30; clone_size: .; d_call: .; cdr3_nt: TGTGCCTGGAGTCCCGCTTTAGACTATGGCTACACCTTC; cdr3_aa: CAWSPALDYGYTF
j_call: TRBJ2-3; v_call: TRBV28; clone_size: .; d_call: .; cdr3_nt: TGTGCCAGCCTGATACCTAACACAGATACGCAGTATTTT; cdr3_aa: CASLIPNTDTQYF
j_call: TRBJ1-4; v_call: TRBV7-9; clone_size: .; d_call: TRBD1; cdr3_nt: TGTGCCAGCAGCCCTAGGTGGACAGGGTATAGTGAAAAACTGTTTTTT; cdr3_aa: CASSPRWTGYSEKLFF
j_call: TRBJ2-3; v_call: TRBV6-6; clone_size: .; d_call: .; cdr3_nt: TGTGCCAGCGCTCGCACGAGAGATACGCAGTATTTT; cdr3_aa: CASARTRDTQYF
j_call: TRBJ1-4; v_call: TRBV20-1; clone_size: .; d_call: .; cdr3_nt: TGCAGTGCTAGTGAGGGAGGGGATTATAATGAAAAACTGTTTTTT; cdr3_aa: CSASEGGDYNEKLFF
j_call: TRBJ2-3; v_call: TRBV6-5; clone_size: .; d_call: TRBD1; cdr3_nt: TGTGCCAGCAGCCCCTCGGGACAGCAAGATACGCAGTATTTT; cdr3_aa: CASSPSGQQDTQYF
j_call: TRBJ1-2; v_call: TRBV7-9; clone_size: .; d_call: .; cdr3_nt: TGTGCCAGCAGCCAGGGCCGTGGTGGCTACACCTTC; cdr3_aa: CASSQGRGGYTF
j_call: TRBJ1-5; v_call: TRBV9; clone_size: once; d_call: .; cdr3_nt: TGTGCCAACCCGAGAGACAGATACAATCAGCCCCAGCATTTT; cdr3_aa: CANPRDRYNQPQHF
j_call: TRBJ1-5; v_call: TRBV27; clone_size: .; d_call: .; cdr3_nt: TGTGCCAGCAGAACAGGGTTCAATCAGCCCCAGCATTTT; cdr3_aa: CASRTGFNQPQHF
j_call: TRBJ2-3; v_call: TRBV7-9; clone_size: once; d_call: .; cdr3_nt: TGTGCCAGCAGGCAAACTGGTACAGATACGCAGTATTTT; cdr3_aa: CASRQTGTDTQYF
j_call: TRBJ2-1; v_call: TRBV27; clone_size: .; d_call: .; cdr3_nt: TGTGCCACCAAAACGGCGGGGCGCTACAATGAGCAGTTCTTC; cdr3_aa: CATKTAGRYNEQFF
j_call: TRBJ2-7; v_call: TRBV18; clone_size: .; d_call: .; cdr3_nt: TGTGCCAGCTCACCAGCGGGTTCTCGGTACGAGCAGTACTTC; cdr3_aa: CASSPAGSRYEQYF